A single sample gave rise to the 5 T cell receptor beta chains below, sequenced in a study of control samples from healthy donors and cancer patients. The assay was immunoSEQ multiplex PCR, and TCRdb's table has in-frame clones only and misses some. The sample has 260,000 or so clones, more than 65% seen once. The sequenced sample consisted of PBMCs. All receptors derive from a woman aged 60 to 75 with lung cancer.

V and J are TRBV5-6 and TRBJ1-5; a possible D gene is TRBD1 (5 bases). Germline CDR1 is SGHDT and CDR2 is YYEEEE. The CDR3 contains 14 residues. The V end lost 2 bases, the J end lost 2 bases, and 8 bases lay between the germline ends. The chain's CDR3 is CASSFQGGNQPQHF. The CDR3 nucleotides are TGTGCCAGCAGCTTCCAGGGCGGCAATCAGCCCCAGCATTTT.

The genes are TRBV10-3 and TRBJ1-1, with TRBD1 as a possible D gene (6 bases). The length of the CDR3 is 14 residues. V was shortened by 3 bases and J by 5 bases, with 13 bases between the two germline ends. Germline values: CDR1 ENHRY, CDR2 SYGVKD. The CDR3 nucleotides read TGTGCCATCAGTGATTATGGGGGCGAGACTGAAGCTTTCTTT. As protein: CAISDYGGETEAFF.

The table lists this clone with many counts. The chain has TRBV6-5 and TRBJ2-7, with D perhaps TRBD1 (6 bases). This CDR3 comprises 14 residues. From germline, CDR1 is MNHEY and CDR2 SVGAGI. Trimming took off 2 bases at V and 2 bases at J, with 10 bases between the two ends. Here the CDR3 DNA reads TGTGCCAGCAGTTACCAACAGGGTCCCTACGAGCAGTACTTC. Its protein is CASSYQQGPYEQYF.

The chain couples TRBV3-1 (or the pseudogene TRBV3-2) to TRBJ1-6, with D hard to call. V lost 3 bases, J lost 5 bases, and 5 bases lay in between. Germline V gene lookup returns CDR1 LGHDT and CDR2 YNNKEL (reference sequence). The CDR3 is 13 amino acids. The CDR3: CASSHDNNSPLHF. For the CDR3, the DNA is TGTGCCAGCAGCCACGACAATAATTCACCCCTCCACTTT.

The J gene is TRBJ1-3, the V gene TRBV5-1; 7 bases agree with TRBD1. Losses at the gene ends were 4 bases for V and 4 bases for J; bases not matched to a gene: 5. Germline loops: CDR1 SGHRS, CDR2 YFSETQ. This CDR3 contains 14 residues. Here the CDR3 DNA reads TGCGCCAGCAGCCAGGGGACAGTCGGAAACACCATATATTTT. This gives the protein CASSQGTVGNTIYF.